This T cell receptor (beta chain) was identified in a study of beta chain features in type 1 diabetes. The study, taken as a whole, reports: With patients and controls alike, PCR might favor shorter templates to an equal degree. There was a moderate but significant shortening of TCRB CDR3s in all four CD4+ subsets of Type 1 diabetes patients.

CD45RO/CCR7/CD25/CD127/CD95/CD27 separated CD4+ naive, central memory, regulatory and stem cell-like memory cells by sorting. V shed 6 bases and J shed 7 bases, with 13 bases lying between them. Per the germline V gene, CDR1 is LGHNT and CDR2 is FRNRAP. This CDR3 comprises 13 residues. What was sequenced were expressed TCRB transcripts, since all of the isolated RNA had been reverse transcribed. Profiling relied on immunoSEQ multiplex PCR, and the TCRdb table lists in-frame clones only, not all of them. The sample has approximately 600,000 clones; 9.5% to 15% are singletons. A word on this clone: Its cognate antigen is unknown.

The source is a man aged 25-45 years with type 1 diabetes. V is TRBV12-5 and J is TRBJ2-1; D gene unclear. The sequencing sample was made of naive CD4+ T cells from blood. The DNA of the CDR3 is TGTGCTAGTGGCTCCGGGCCCCAGAATGAGCAGTTCTTC. This translates into CASGSGPQNEQFF.